The 18 T cell receptor beta chains below were found in one sample sequenced in a study of technical replicates of blood from several donors. Clones were sequenced by immunoSEQ multiplex PCR, and TCRdb holds only the in-frame ones, with some missing. The table has more than 70,000 clones, nearly 98% seen once. Sequenced material: T cells isolated from PBMCs. These receptors were taken from a human donor in good health.

The chain employs TRBV12-5 and TRBJ1-5; TRBD1 aligns across 7 bases. This CDR3 spans 14 amino acids. Germline CDR1 is LGHNT and CDR2 is FRNRAP. V shed 1 base and J 6 bases; nucleotides not matched to a gene: 3. CDR3 loop: CASGLGGGSQPQHF. The CDR3 bases are TGTGCTAGTGGTTTGGGAGGGGGCTCTCAGCCCCAGCATTTT.

This rearrangement joins TRBV7-9 to TRBJ2-6; 8 nucleotides match TRBD1. With V trimmed by 6 bases and J by 2 bases, 6 bases remained unmatched. This CDR3 contains 16 residues. Germline values: CDR1 SEHNR, CDR2 FQNEAQ (reference sequence). The CDR3 loop is CASSPGGGPGANVLTF. The CDR3 region has the DNA TGTGCCAGCAGTCCAGGGGGCGGACCTGGGGCCAACGTCCTGACTTTC.

The rearrangement joins TRBV4-2 to TRBJ2-1, with TRBD1 matching 7 bases. Germline values: CDR1 LGHNA, CDR2 YNFKEQ. The V and J ends lost 0 bases and 6 bases, in that order; junction bases with no gene match: 2. The CDR3 totals 14 residues. CDR3 coding DNA: TGTGCCAGCAGCCAAGATTCAGGGGGCAATGAGCAGTTCTTC. Encoded protein: CASSQDSGGNEQFF.

The rearrangement links TRBV6-4 to TRBJ2-3; 14 bases fit TRBD2. Trimming at V came to 0 bases and at J to 4 bases, leaving 3 bases not matched to a gene. The CDR3 runs to 17 residues. Germline V CDR1 and CDR2: MRHNA, SNTAGT. Here the CDR3 DNA reads TGTGCCAGCAGTGACTCGACTAGCGGGGGGGCCCCAGATACGCAGTATTTT. Protein sequence: CASSDSTSGGAPDTQYF.

The V and J genes are TRBV6-1 and TRBJ2-6; TRBD1 matches at 7 bases. V shed 2 bases, J shed 3 bases, and the junction held 1 base outside the gene matches. The CDR3 contains 15 residues. Germline assignment: CDR1 MNHNS and CDR2 SASEGT. The CDR3 DNA follows: TGTGCCAGCAGTGAACAGGGGGTTGGGGCCAACGTCCTGACTTTC. Protein product: CASSEQGVGANVLTF.

This rearrangement joins TRBV6-5 to TRBJ2-2, with 7 bases identical to TRBD1. CDR1 MNHEY and CDR2 SVGAGI come from the germline V gene. This CDR3 has 14 residues. The V and J ends lost 6 bases and 2 bases, in that order; junction bases with no gene match: 3. In DNA, the CDR3 is TGTGCCAGCAGAGGGACAGAAAACACCGGGGAGCTGTTTTTT. This sequence encodes CASRGTENTGELFF.

The chain is built from TRBV6-5 and TRBJ2-3; 11 nucleotides agree with TRBD2. The CDR3 contains 15 residues. J lost 6 bases, V lost 2 bases, and 4 bases had no gene match. Germline CDR1 MNHEY, CDR2 SVGAGI. This CDR3 is CASSYGASGRDTQYF. DNA of the CDR3: TGTGCCAGCAGTTACGGGGCTAGCGGGAGGGATACGCAGTATTTT.

V is TRBV7-2 and J is TRBJ1-1; possibly TRBD1 for D (5 bases). V lost 2 bases and J lost 5, with 15 bases in between. CDR1 is SGHTA and CDR2 is FQGNSA in the germline V gene. This CDR3 is 15 amino acids long. CDR3 DNA sequence: TGTGCCAGCAGCTTAACCTCAGGGATTGGGACTGAAGCTTTCTTT. It codes for CASSLTSGIGTEAFF.

About this clone itself: One end of the junction fails to match germline, which may point to a read error. The chain is built from TRBV5-6 and TRBJ2-7, with TRBD1 matching 8 bases. The CDR3 is 14 amino acids. Germline assignment: CDR1 SGHDT and CDR2 YYEEEE. CDR3 amino acids: CASSLAWGTGQEEF. CDR3 in DNA: TGTGCCAGCAGCTTGGCCTGGGGGACAGGTCAGGAAGAATTC.

The chain recombines TRBV11-2 with TRBJ2-2; a weak D match, TRBD2 (7 bases). This CDR3 comprises 14 residues. Looked up from germline, CDR1 is SGHAT and CDR2 is FQNNGV. Trimming left V 5 bases short and J 6 bases short, with 13 bases between. CDR3 DNA sequence: TGTGCCAGCAGCCTGCGGGGGCGCGCCGGGGAGCTGTTTTTT. Protein sequence: CASSLRGRAGELFF.

The genes are TRBV5-4 and TRBJ1-5, with TRBD1 identical over 9 bases. The CDR3 runs to 13 residues. CDR1 is SGHNT, CDR2 YYREEE, per germline (reference sequence). Unmatched junction bases numbered 5, after V lost 5 bases and J lost 8 bases. This CDR3 reads CASSSDRGEPQHF. The CDR3 nucleotides read TGTGCCAGCAGTTCAGACAGGGGGGAGCCCCAGCATTTT.

The chain joins TRBV13 to TRBJ2-7, with TRBD1 matching 10 bases. Looked up from germline, CDR1 is PRHDT and CDR2 is FYEKMQ (reference sequence). Losses at the gene ends were 2 bases for V and 2 bases for J; bases not matched to a gene: 3. The CDR3 runs 15 residues. The CDR3 sequence: CASSLRDRGPYEQYF. Here the CDR3 DNA reads TGTGCCAGCAGCTTAAGGGACAGGGGCCCCTACGAGCAGTACTTC.

This chain links TRBV29-1 with TRBJ2-1; D remains ambiguous. Germline V lookup: CDR1 SQVTM, CDR2 ANQGSEA. The CDR3 loop spans 14 amino acids. V lost 5 bases, J lost 1 base, and 12 bases lay in between. CDR3: CSVWSLLSYNEQFF. In DNA form, the CDR3 reads TGCAGCGTTTGGTCCCTATTATCCTACAATGAGCAGTTCTTC.

The chain has TRBV5-1 and TRBJ2-4; TRBD1 matches at 7 bases. The germline V gene has CDR1 SGHRS and CDR2 YFSETQ. Trimming cost V 4 bases and J 5 bases; bases outside gene matches: 6. The CDR3 is made up of 14 amino acids. DNA of the CDR3: TGCGCCAGCAGCGCACAGGGGAGAGAAAACATTCAGTACTTC. Protein product: CASSAQGRENIQYF.

The CDR3 sequence is CASSPREADPVGYTF. Written as DNA, the CDR3 is TGCGCCAGCAGCCCCCGAGAGGCCGACCCCGTCGGCTACACCTTC. This chain connects TRBV5-1 to TRBJ1-2; D call uncertain. The CDR3 is made up of 15 amino acids. Germline-derived CDR1 and CDR2 are SGHRS and YFSETQ. Trimming shortened V by 4 bases and J by 8 bases, and 21 bases separated the two germline ends.

The V gene is TRBV11-2, the J gene TRBJ2-2, with TRBD2 matching over 12 bases. The ends lost 1 base at V and 4 bases at J; junction bases unmatched: 4. Per the germline V gene, CDR1 is SGHAT and CDR2 is FQNNGV. The CDR3 consists of 17 residues. CDR3 in DNA: TGTGCCAGCAGCTTAGCTAGCGGGGGGGAGCTCACCGGGGAGCTGTTTTTT. The encoded protein is CASSLASGGELTGELFF.

The J gene is TRBJ1-5, the V gene TRBV27; D remains unclear. The V end was cut by 3 bases, the J end by 5 bases, with 11 bases between. Germline CDR1 and CDR2: MNHEY and SMNVEV (reference sequence). CDR3 length equals 14 residues. The CDR3 reads CASSLGSPHQPQHF. The CDR3 coding sequence is TGTGCCAGCAGTTTGGGCAGTCCGCATCAGCCCCAGCATTTT.

This clone was seen once. The chain is built from TRBV10-3 and TRBJ1-2, with 7 nucleotides matching TRBD1. The CDR3 spans 17 residues. Trimming removed 0 bases from V and 7 bases from J; junction bases left unmatched: 14. Germline V gives CDR1 ENHRY, CDR2 SYGVKD. The CDR3 region is CAISESGTAIRDRGYTF. The DNA of the CDR3 is TGTGCCATCAGTGAGTCCGGGACAGCCATCCGGGATCGTGGCTACACCTTC.